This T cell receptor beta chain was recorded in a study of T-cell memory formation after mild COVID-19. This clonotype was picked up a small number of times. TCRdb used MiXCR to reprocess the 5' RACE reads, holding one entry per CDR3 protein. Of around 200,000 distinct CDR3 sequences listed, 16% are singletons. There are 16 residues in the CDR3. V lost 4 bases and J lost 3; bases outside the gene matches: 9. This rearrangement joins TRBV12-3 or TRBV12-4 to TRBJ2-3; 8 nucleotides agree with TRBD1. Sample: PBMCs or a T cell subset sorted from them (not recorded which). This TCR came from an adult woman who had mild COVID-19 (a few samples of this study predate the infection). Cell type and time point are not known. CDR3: CASSSDPRGLTDTQYF. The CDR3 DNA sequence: TGTGCCAGCAGTTCGGACCCCAGGGGGCTTACAGATACGCAGTATTTT.